What follows is one TCR beta chain and its context. Its antigen is unknown. The PCR made use of 60 Vbeta and 13 Jbeta primers. Produced via immunoSEQ multiplex PCR; TCRdb's table is partial and in-frame only. The top ten clones hold roughly 16% of a sample with under 100,000 clones, about 74% of them seen once. The data derive from a study of cytomegalovirus exposure and HLA in healthy donors. Background on the study: Earlier, 200 million or so T cells were analyzed, and about 120 million unique TCR beta sequences were found among them. Whole-study results and caveats: A later analysis appeared to link common viral pathogens to several of the most significant clusters. CMV antigen specificity of a few CMV-associated chains was confirmed in vitro.

The CDR3 length is 11 residues. Germline CDR1 DFQATT, CDR2 SNEGSKA (reference sequence). Trimming removed 6 bases at V and 5 bases at J, with 11 bases between. The genes are TRBV20-1 and TRBJ2-7; the D gene is possibly TRBD1 (6 bases). The clonotype originates from a woman between 45 and 60 years old in good health and CMV-seropositive. Specimen: PBMCs. The CDR3 sequence is CSARGANEQYF. The CDR3 region has the DNA TGCAGTGCCAGGGGCGCGAACGAGCAGTACTTC.